The subject of this entry is one T cell receptor (beta chain). Antigen unknown. These data originate in a study of vaccination effects on CD4 cells after COVID-19. The wider study: BNT162b2 vaccine or mRNA-1273 vaccine was given to participants in two doses. Samples came 142 and 148 days after COVID-19 diagnosis, before vaccination. Findings and limits, study-wide: Marked clonal contraction of infection- and vaccine-induced clones was seen late after vaccination. Few convalescent patients were included, and no early post-infection timepoints were sampled.

The ends lost 5 bases at V and 5 bases at J; junction bases unmatched: 15. CDR1 and CDR2 (germline): MDHEN, SYDVKM. The CDR3 length is 19 residues. Clones were sequenced by immunoSEQ multiplex PCR, and TCRdb holds only the in-frame ones, with some missing. The profile shows about 45,000 clones, about three quarters of them singletons. Viral peptide pool expansion of antigen-specific CD4+ T cells preceded sequencing in the ViraFEST assay. Cells that had been cultured for roughly 9 days were the source of isolated CD4+ T cells. It was between March and December 2020 that the person had a SARS-CoV-2 infection confirmed by PCR.

This clonotype was obtained from a human donor who had a prior SARS-CoV-2 infection. The chain has TRBV28 and TRBJ2-1, with 13 bases lining up with TRBD2. Sequencing was performed on CD4+ T cells from PBMCs cultured with a peptide pool, taken before COVID-19 vaccination. The CDR3 sequence: CASSPTSGRAQTHNNEQFF. In DNA, the CDR3 is TGTGCCAGCAGTCCTACTAGCGGGAGGGCCCAAACACATAACAATGAGCAGTTCTTC.